These 23 T cell receptor beta chains were all obtained from the same sample, sequenced in a study of blood T cell repertoires in COVID-19. Repertoires were generated with immunoSEQ multiplex PCR, while TCRdb's copy carries only in-frame clones and drops some. The sample records about 26,000 clones, around 86% being singletons. Sequenced: peripheral blood. All receptors derive from a human donor in a cohort sampled during active COVID-19. The donor label of this sample is uncertain.

In this sample, this clone turned up a few times. This rearrangement joins TRBV19 to TRBJ2-7; 11 bases align to TRBD2. This CDR3 has 16 residues. With V trimmed by 5 bases and J by 0 bases, 6 bases remained unmatched. Germline CDR1 reads LNHDA; CDR2 reads SQIVND (reference sequence). The CDR3 DNA sequence: TGTGCCAGTAGTCCATCTAGCGGGGGGCTCTCCTACGAGCAGTACTTC. This encodes CASSPSSGGLSYEQYF.

This clone was picked up one time. The genes are TRBV7-2 and TRBJ2-1, with D perhaps matching TRBD2 (6 bases). The CDR3 runs 14 residues. Germline-derived CDR1 and CDR2 are SGHTA and FQGNSA. Deletions cut 5 bases from V and 6 bases from J, with 14 bases between. The CDR3 DNA reads as TGTGCCAGCAGCCCTATGGGGGGTTCCAATGAGCAGTTCTTC. Its translation: CASSPMGGSNEQFF.

This clone has just one count. V is TRBV10-3 and J is TRBJ1-1, with a possible D match to TRBD1 (5 bases). Germline V gene lookup returns CDR1 ENHRY and CDR2 SYGVKD. Trimming left V 2 bases short and J 1 base short, with 11 bases between. The CDR3 runs to 15 residues. Here the CDR3 reads CAISEDSRGNTEAFF. The CDR3 DNA is TGTGCCATCAGTGAGGACAGCCGTGGGAACACTGAAGCTTTCTTT.

The chain links TRBV5-6 to TRBJ2-5; TRBD1 matches at 8 bases. Germline loops: CDR1 SGHDT, CDR2 YYEEEE. The CDR3 is 17 residues long. Trimming at V came to 3 bases and at J to 4 bases, leaving 14 bases not matched to a gene. CDR3 amino acids: CASSWGPGTGGGETQYF. CDR3 sequence (DNA): TGTGCCAGCAGCTGGGGTCCCGGGACAGGAGGTGGAGAGACCCAGTACTTC.

This clone is a singleton in its sample. The chain is built from TRBV3-1 (or the pseudogene TRBV3-2) and TRBJ2-7; D may be TRBD1 (5 bases). Trimming took 2 bases from V and 5 from J, leaving 22 bases between them. The CDR3 spans 17 residues. Germline V gene sequence: CDR1 LGHDT, CDR2 YNNKEL (reference sequence). CDR3: CASSQNFRSGRDNEQYF. CDR3 bases: TGTGCCAGCAGCCAAAATTTCCGGTCGGGCAGGGATAACGAGCAGTACTTC.

This sequence joins TRBV6-4 and TRBJ2-1, with 7 nucleotides matching TRBD1. The ends lost 1 base at V and 10 bases at J; junction bases unmatched: 7. This CDR3 is built from 14 residues. Looked up from germline, CDR1 is MRHNA and CDR2 is SNTAGT. The CDR3 loop is CASSDYEGAGEQFF. The CDR3, as DNA: TGTGCCAGCAGTGACTATGAGGGGGCAGGAGAGCAGTTCTTC.

This rearrangement joins TRBV6-5 to TRBJ1-5; 9 bases agree with TRBD1. CDR1 and CDR2 from the germline V gene are MNHEY and SVGAGI. This CDR3 has 14 residues. Trimming took 6 bases from V and 3 from J; bases not matched to a gene: 3. The CDR3 spells CASRTGGVNQPQHF. In nucleotides, the CDR3 is TGTGCCAGCAGAACAGGGGGCGTCAATCAGCCCCAGCATTTT.

The rearrangement joins TRBV28 to TRBJ1-2; 7 positions agree with TRBD1. J was trimmed by 2 bases and V by 1 base; bases with no gene match: 4. Germline V gene lookup returns CDR1 MDHEN and CDR2 SYDVKM. This CDR3 region has 15 residues. The CDR3 reads CASSLLGDRNYGYTF. Here the CDR3 DNA reads TGTGCCAGCAGTTTATTAGGGGACAGAAACTATGGCTACACCTTC.

The V gene is TRBV2, the J gene TRBJ1-5, with D possibly being TRBD1 (5 bases). This CDR3 is built from 14 residues. Trimming pared 5 bases from V and 0 bases from J, leaving 8 bases between. Germline V gene lookup returns CDR1 SNHLY and CDR2 FYNNEI. The CDR3 is CASSRDFSNQPQHF. CDR3 bases: TGTGCCAGCAGTAGGGACTTTAGCAATCAGCCCCAGCATTTT.

J is TRBJ2-7 and V is TRBV30, with D perhaps TRBD1 (6 bases). This CDR3 is 14 amino acids long. Trimming shortened V by 3 bases and J by 6 bases, and 18 bases separated the two germline ends. CDR1 is GTSNPN, CDR2 SVGIG, per germline (reference sequence). CDR3 protein: CAWRQGKPSGEQYF. As DNA, the CDR3 is TGTGCCTGGAGACAGGGTAAACCTTCAGGCGAGCAGTACTTC.

The rearrangement joins TRBV5-1 to TRBJ2-1, with 8 bases that match TRBD2. Germline V gives CDR1 SGHRS, CDR2 YFSETQ. J gave up 4 bases and V 0 bases, and 3 bases lay outside the gene matches. CDR3 length: 15 amino acids. CDR3 in DNA: TGCGCCAGCAGCTTGGTGTTAGCGGGGTACAATGAGCAGTTCTTC. This translates into CASSLVLAGYNEQFF.

In this sample, this clone turned up once. The CDR3 DNA follows: TGTGCCAGCTCATCTCCAAGCGAATTAGCTAACTATGGCTACACCTTC. It is translated as CASSSPSELANYGYTF. The chain is built from TRBV18 and TRBJ1-2; D gene unclear. The CDR3 has 16 amino acids. The V end lost 5 bases, the J end lost 0 bases, and 16 bases lay between the germline ends. The V gene's germline CDR1 is KGHSH and CDR2 LQKENI.

The gene calls are TRBV5-6 and TRBJ1-6; maybe TRBD1 (5 bases). The CDR3 loop spans 14 amino acids. Trimming took 0 bases from V and 8 from J, leaving 9 bases between them. Per the germline V gene, CDR1 is SGHDT and CDR2 is YYEEEE. CDR3 loop: CASSLDLGDSPLHF. The CDR3 DNA reads TGTGCCAGCAGCTTGGATTTAGGGGATTCACCCCTCCACTTT.

The V gene is TRBV24-1, the J gene TRBJ1-5; TRBD1 agrees at 10 bases. The CDR3 loop spans 14 amino acids. The germline gives CDR1 KGHDR, CDR2 SFDVKD. V trimming: 9 bases; J trimming: 2 bases; junction bases outside the gene matches: 3. CDR3 bases: TGTGCCACCGGGGGGACAGGGGGCAATCAGCCCCAGCATTTT. It translates to CATGGTGGNQPQHF.

This rearrangement joins TRBV27 to TRBJ2-1; D not resolved. Germline V gene data show CDR1 as MNHEY and CDR2 as SMNVEV (reference sequence). Trimming shortened V by 2 bases and J by 8 bases, and 16 bases separated the two germline ends. This CDR3 has 15 amino acids. CDR3 sequence reads: CASSLRPERSHEQFF. The CDR3, as DNA: TGTGCCAGCAGTTTACGGCCTGAGAGGTCCCATGAGCAGTTCTTC.

This chain links TRBV19 with TRBJ2-2, with 16 bases fitting TRBD2. From germline, CDR1 is LNHDA and CDR2 SQIVND (reference sequence). V shed 5 bases, J shed 4 bases, and the junction held 10 bases outside the gene matches. The CDR3 spans 19 residues. CDR3 in DNA: TGTGCCAGTAGTCCGGGACTAGCGGGGGGGCGTTCCTCCACCGGGGAGCTGTTTTTT. It encodes CASSPGLAGGRSSTGELFF.

J is TRBJ2-1 and V is TRBV12-3 or TRBV12-4; the D gene is possibly TRBD2 (5 bases). The CDR3 is 13 residues long. V lost 6 bases and J lost 4, with 10 bases in between. The CDR3 DNA sequence: TGTGCCAGCAGATTCAGGACTTACAATGAGCAGTTCTTC. It codes for CASRFRTYNEQFF.

This clone was detected a few times. At one boundary the junction diverges from the germline segment, which might be a read error. The V gene is TRBV7-7, the J gene TRBJ2-2; possibly TRBD2 for D (6 bases). There are 14 residues in the CDR3. The germline V gene encodes CDR1 SSHAT and CDR2 FNYEAQ (reference sequence). The CDR3 region is CASSTGTYTGELFF. Written as DNA, the CDR3 is TGTGCTAGCAGCACCGGGACTTACACCGGGGAGCTGTTTTTT.

The V and J genes are TRBV28 and TRBJ1-2; the D gene is possibly TRBD1 (6 bases). Germline-derived CDR1 and CDR2 are MDHEN and SYDVKM. The CDR3 runs to 13 residues. The V end lost 5 bases, the J end lost 2 bases, and 9 bases lay between the germline ends. The CDR3 DNA reads as TGTGCCAGCAGTCTGACAGGAAACTATGGCTACACCTTC. Residues: CASSLTGNYGYTF.

The chain is built from TRBV5-8 and TRBJ2-1, with 8 nucleotides matching TRBD2. Trimming removed 3 bases from V and 4 bases from J; junction bases left unmatched: 6. Per germline, CDR1 SGHTS and CDR2 YDEGEE. The CDR3 extends over 15 amino acids. CDR3 sequence (DNA): TGTGCCAGCAGCTCCCGCGGGGGGTCTTACAATGAGCAGTTCTTC. Protein sequence: CASSSRGGSYNEQFF.

This clone was seen only a few times. The chain carries TRBV2 and TRBJ1-1; D might be TRBD1 (6 bases). Deletions cut 7 bases from V and 0 bases from J, with 9 bases between. This CDR3 is built from 13 residues. Per the germline V gene, CDR1 is SNHLY and CDR2 is FYNNEI. The CDR3 DNA follows: TGTGCCAGCAACGGACAGCTGAACACTGAAGCTTTCTTT. Its protein product is CASNGQLNTEAFF.

V usage is TRBV24-1 and J usage is TRBJ2-1; the D gene is possibly TRBD1 (5 bases). From germline, CDR1 is KGHDR and CDR2 SFDVKD. The CDR3 contains 15 residues. Trimming removed 3 bases from V and 6 bases from J, with 14 bases in between. CDR3 coding DNA: TGTGCCACCAGTGATGACTTTGACAGCCCCAATGAGCAGTTCTTC. The encoded protein is CATSDDFDSPNEQFF.

CDR3 in amino acids: CASSLGTGGPDQPQHF. For the CDR3, the DNA is TGTGCCAGTAGTTTGGGGACAGGTGGGCCCGATCAGCCCCAGCATTTT. The V call is TRBV19, the J call TRBJ1-5; 8 positions agree with TRBD1. The J segment lost 5 bases and the V segment lost 5 bases, leaving 11 bases of the junction unmatched. CDR1 is LNHDA, CDR2 SQIVND, per germline (reference sequence). The CDR3 has 16 residues.